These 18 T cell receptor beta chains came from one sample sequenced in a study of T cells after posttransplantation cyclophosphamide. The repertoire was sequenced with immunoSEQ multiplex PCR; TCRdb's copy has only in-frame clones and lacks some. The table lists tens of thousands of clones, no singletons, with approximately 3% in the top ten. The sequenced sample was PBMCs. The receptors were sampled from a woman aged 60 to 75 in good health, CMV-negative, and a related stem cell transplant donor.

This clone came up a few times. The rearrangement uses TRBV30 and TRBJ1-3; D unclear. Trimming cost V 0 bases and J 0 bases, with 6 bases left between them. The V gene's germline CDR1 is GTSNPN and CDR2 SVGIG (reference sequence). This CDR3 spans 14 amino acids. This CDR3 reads CAWSVGYSGNTIYF. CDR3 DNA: TGTGCCTGGAGTGTAGGGTACTCTGGAAACACCATATATTTT.

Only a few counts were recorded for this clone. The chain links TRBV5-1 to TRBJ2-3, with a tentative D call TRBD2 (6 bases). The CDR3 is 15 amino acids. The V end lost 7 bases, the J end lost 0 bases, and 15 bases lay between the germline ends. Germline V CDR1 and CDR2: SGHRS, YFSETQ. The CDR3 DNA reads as TGCGCCAGCGCGCCGGACGGGGGTAGCACAGATACGCAGTATTTT. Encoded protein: CASAPDGGSTDTQYF.

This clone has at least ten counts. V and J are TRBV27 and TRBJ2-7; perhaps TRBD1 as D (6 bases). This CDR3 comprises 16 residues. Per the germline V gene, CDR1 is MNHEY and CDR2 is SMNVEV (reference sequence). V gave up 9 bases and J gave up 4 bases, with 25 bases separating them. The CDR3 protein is CASKGGWGTSPYEQYF. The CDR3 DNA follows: TGTGCCAGTAAAGGGGGTTGGGGGACGTCACCGTACGAGCAGTACTTC.

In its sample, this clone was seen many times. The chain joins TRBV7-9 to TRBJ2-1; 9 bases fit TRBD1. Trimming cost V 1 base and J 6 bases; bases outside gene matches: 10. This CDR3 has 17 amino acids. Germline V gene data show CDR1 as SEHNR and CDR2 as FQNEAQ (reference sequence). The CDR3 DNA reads TGTGCCAGCAGCTTAGGGACAGGGGCTTATGTGGGCAATGAGCAGTTCTTC. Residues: CASSLGTGAYVGNEQFF.

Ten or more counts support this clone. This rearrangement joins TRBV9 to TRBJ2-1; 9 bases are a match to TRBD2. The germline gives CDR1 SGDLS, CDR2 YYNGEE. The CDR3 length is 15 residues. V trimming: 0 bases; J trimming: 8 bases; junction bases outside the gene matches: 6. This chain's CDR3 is CASSVVGGGVDEQFF. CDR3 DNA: TGTGCCAGCAGCGTAGTAGGCGGGGGGGTCGATGAGCAGTTCTTC. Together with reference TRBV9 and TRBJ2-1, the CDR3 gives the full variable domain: DSGVTQTPKHLITATGQRVTLRCSPRSGDLSVYWYQQSLDQGLQFLIQYYNGEERAKGNILERFSAQQFPDLHSELNLSSLELGDSALYFCASSVVGGGVDEQFFGPGTRLTVL.

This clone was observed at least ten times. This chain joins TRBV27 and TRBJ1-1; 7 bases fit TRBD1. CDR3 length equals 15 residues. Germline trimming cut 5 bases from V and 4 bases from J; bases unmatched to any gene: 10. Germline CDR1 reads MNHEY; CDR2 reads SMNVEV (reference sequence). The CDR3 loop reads CASSATTGWATEAFF. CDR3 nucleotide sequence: TGTGCCAGCAGTGCGACGACAGGGTGGGCCACTGAAGCTTTCTTT.

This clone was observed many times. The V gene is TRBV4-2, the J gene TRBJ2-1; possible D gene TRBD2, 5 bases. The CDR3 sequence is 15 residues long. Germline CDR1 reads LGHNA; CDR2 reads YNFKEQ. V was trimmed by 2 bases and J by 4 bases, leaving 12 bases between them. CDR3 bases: TGTGCCAGCAGCCAACAAACTAGGACGTACAATGAGCAGTTCTTC. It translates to CASSQQTRTYNEQFF.

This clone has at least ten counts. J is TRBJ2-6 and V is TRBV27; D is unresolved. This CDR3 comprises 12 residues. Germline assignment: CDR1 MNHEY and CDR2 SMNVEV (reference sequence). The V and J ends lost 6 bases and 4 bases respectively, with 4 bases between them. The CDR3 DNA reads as TGTGCCAGCAGGTCAGGGGCCAACGTCCTGACTTTC. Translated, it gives CASRSGANVLTF.

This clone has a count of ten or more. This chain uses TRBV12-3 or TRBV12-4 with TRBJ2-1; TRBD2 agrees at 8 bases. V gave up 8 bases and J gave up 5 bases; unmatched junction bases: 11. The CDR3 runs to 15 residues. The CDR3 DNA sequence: TGTGCCAGCGGTCCTTTCGGGGGGGTTAACAATGAGCAGTTCTTC. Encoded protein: CASGPFGGVNNEQFF.

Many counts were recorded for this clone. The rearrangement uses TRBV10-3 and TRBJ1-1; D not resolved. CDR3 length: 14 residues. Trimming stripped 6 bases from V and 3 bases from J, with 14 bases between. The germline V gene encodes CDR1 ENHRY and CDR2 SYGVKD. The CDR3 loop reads CAIRSGEVDTEAFF. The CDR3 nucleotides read TGTGCCATCAGGTCCGGGGAGGTTGACACTGAAGCTTTCTTT.

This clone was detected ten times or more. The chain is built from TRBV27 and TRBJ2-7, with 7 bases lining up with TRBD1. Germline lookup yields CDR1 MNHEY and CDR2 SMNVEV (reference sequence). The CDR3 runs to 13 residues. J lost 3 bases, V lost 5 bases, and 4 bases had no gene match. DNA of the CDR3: TGTGCCAGCAGTCGGCAGGGGGTCTACGAGCAGTACTTC. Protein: CASSRQGVYEQYF.

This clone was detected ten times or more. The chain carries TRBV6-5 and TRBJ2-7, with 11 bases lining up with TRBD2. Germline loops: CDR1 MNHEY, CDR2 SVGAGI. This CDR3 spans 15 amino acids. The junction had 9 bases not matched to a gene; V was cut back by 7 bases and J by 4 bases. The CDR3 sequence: CASTTRLAGTYEQYF. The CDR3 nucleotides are TGTGCCAGCACCACAAGACTAGCGGGGACATACGAGCAGTACTTC.

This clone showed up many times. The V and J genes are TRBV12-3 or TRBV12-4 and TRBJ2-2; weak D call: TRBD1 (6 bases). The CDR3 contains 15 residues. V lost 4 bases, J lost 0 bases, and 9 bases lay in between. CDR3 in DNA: TGTGCCAGCAGTTCAGGGGTAACGAACACCGGGGAGCTGTTTTTT. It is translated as CASSSGVTNTGELFF.

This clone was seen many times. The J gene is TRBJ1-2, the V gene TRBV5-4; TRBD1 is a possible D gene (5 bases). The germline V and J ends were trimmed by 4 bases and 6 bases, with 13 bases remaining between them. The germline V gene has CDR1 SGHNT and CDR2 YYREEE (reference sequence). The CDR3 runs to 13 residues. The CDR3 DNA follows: TGTGCCAGCAGCCGTATTCAGGGAGATGGCTACACCTTC. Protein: CASSRIQGDGYTF.

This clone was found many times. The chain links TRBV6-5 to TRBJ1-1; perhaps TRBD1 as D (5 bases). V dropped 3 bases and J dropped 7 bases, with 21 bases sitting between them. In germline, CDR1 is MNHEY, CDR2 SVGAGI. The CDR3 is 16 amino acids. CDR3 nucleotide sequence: TGTGCCAGCAGTTATGCCCTGAACAGGCCTGGGGTTGAAGCTTTCTTT. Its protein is CASSYALNRPGVEAFF.

The CDR3: CASSPPTGLQETQYF. The CDR3 DNA reads TGTGCCAGCTCACCACCGACAGGTCTCCAAGAGACCCAGTACTTC. This chain uses TRBV18 with TRBJ2-5; possibly TRBD1 for D (6 bases). The CDR3 totals 15 residues. V lost 0 bases, J lost 1 base, and 9 bases lay in between. Germline CDR1 reads KGHSH; CDR2 reads LQKENI.

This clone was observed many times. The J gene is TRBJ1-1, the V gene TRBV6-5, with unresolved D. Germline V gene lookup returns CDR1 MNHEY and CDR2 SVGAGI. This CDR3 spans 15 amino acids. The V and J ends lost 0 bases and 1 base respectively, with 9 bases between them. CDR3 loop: CASSYSTYPNTEAFF. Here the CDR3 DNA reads TGTGCCAGCAGTTACTCGACTTACCCGAACACTGAAGCTTTCTTT.

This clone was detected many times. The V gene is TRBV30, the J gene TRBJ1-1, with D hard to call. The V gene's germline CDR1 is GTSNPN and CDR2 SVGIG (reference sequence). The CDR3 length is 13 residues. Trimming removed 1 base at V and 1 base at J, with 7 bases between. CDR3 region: CAWSETQNTEAFF. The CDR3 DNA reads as TGTGCCTGGAGTGAAACACAGAACACTGAAGCTTTCTTT. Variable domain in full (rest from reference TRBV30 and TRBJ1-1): SQTIHQWPATLVQPVGSPLSLECTVEGTSNPNLYWYRQAAGRGLQLLFYSVGIGQISSEVPQNLSASRPQDRQFILSSKKLLLSDSGFYLCAWSETQNTEAFFGQGTRLTVV.